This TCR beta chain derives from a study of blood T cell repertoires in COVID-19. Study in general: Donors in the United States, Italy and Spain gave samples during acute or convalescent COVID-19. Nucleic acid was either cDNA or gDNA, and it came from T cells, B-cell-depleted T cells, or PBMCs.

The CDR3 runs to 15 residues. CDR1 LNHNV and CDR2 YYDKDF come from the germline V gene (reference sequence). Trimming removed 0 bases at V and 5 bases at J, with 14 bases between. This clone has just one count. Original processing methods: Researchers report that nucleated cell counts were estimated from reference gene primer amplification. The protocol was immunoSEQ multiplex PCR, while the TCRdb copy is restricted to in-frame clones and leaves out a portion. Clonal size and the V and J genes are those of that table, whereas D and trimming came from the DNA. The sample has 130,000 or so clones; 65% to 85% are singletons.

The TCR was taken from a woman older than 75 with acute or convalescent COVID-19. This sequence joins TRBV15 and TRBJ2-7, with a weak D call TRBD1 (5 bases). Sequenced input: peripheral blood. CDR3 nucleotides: TGTGCCACCAGCAGAGATGGGGCCCCAGCAAACGAGCAGTACTTC. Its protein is CATSRDGAPANEQYF.